Following are 17 T cell receptor beta chains from one sample sequenced in a study of identical twins. MiXCR, applied by TCRdb to the 5' RACE reads, yields one record per CDR3 protein. The data show about 690,000 distinct CDR3 sequences, 21% seen once. This sample also belongs to another study, concerning T cells expressing NK-cell markers.

The material sequenced was PBMCs. These receptors all come from a woman aged 18 to 35 in good health.

The chain has TRBV19 and TRBJ1-2, with TRBD1 matching 9 bases. Per germline, CDR1 LNHDA and CDR2 SQIVND (reference sequence). The trim removed 5 bases at V and 4 bases at J, leaving 2 bases unmatched. This CDR3 comprises 13 residues. The CDR3 is CASSWGQGYGYTF. The CDR3 nucleotides are TGTGCCAGTAGTTGGGGACAGGGCTATGGCTACACCTTC.

This clonotype was recorded a few times. The rearrangement links TRBV7-3 to TRBJ2-1; no clear D gene. This CDR3 comprises 14 residues. Germline V gene data show CDR1 as SGHTA and CDR2 as FQGTGA. Trimming pared 4 bases from V and 5 bases from J, leaving 12 bases between. CDR3 loop: CASSSYTMNNEQFF. CDR3 nucleotide sequence: TGTGCCAGCAGCTCATATACGATGAACAATGAGCAGTTCTTC.

The rearrangement uses TRBV7-2 and TRBJ2-2, with 9 bases that match TRBD2. Trimming removed 10 bases from V and 4 bases from J; junction bases left unmatched: 7. The CDR3 length is 14 residues. Germline loops: CDR1 SGHTA, CDR2 FQGNSA. CDR3 in DNA: TGTGCCACTGCCAGCGGGAGGACCACCGGGGAGCTGTTTTTT. It specifies CATASGRTTGELFF.

The chain carries TRBV12-3 or TRBV12-4 and TRBJ1-1; no clear D gene. The CDR3 has 13 amino acids. The V and J ends lost 3 bases and 1 base respectively, with 6 bases between them. CDR3 DNA sequence: TGTGCCAGCAGTTTCGCTGGGAACACTGAAGCTTTCTTT. Translation gives CASSFAGNTEAFF.

The rearrangement joins TRBV7-2 to TRBJ2-2, with D possibly being TRBD2 (5 bases). The CDR3 contains 15 residues. CDR1 is SGHTA, CDR2 FQGNSA, per germline. Trimming took 5 bases from V and 6 from J, leaving 16 bases between them. CDR3: CASSLSGSWAGELFF. CDR3 coding DNA: TGTGCCAGCAGCCTTTCGGGGAGTTGGGCCGGGGAGCTGTTTTTT. Combining the CDR3 with reference TRBV7-2 and TRBJ2-2 gives the whole variable domain GAGVSQSPSNKVTEKGKDVELRCDPISGHTALYWYRQSLGQGLEFLIYFQGNSAPDKSGLPSDRFSAERTGGSVSTLTIQRTQQEDSAVYLCASSLSGSWAGELFFGEGSRLTVL.

The V gene is TRBV11-2, the J gene TRBJ2-1; a possible D gene is TRBD2 (6 bases). The CDR3 covers 14 residues. Germline lookup yields CDR1 SGHAT and CDR2 FQNNGV. Trimming cost V 3 bases and J 7 bases, with 13 bases left between them. In DNA form, the CDR3 reads TGTGCCAGCAGCTTCACCGGGGGAAGTAATGAGCAGTTCTTC. Translated, it gives CASSFTGGSNEQFF. The full variable domain, in which reference TRBV11-2 and TRBJ2-1 provide the parts outside the CDR3, is EAGVAQSPRYKIIEKRQSVAFWCNPISGHATLYWYQQILGQGPKLLIQFQNNGVVDDSQLPKDRFSAERLKGVDSTLKIQPAKLEDSAVYLCASSFTGGSNEQFFGPGTRLTVL.

This clonotype was seen a handful of times. This rearrangement joins TRBV3-1 to TRBJ1-2, with 8 bases aligning to TRBD1. Germline-derived CDR1 and CDR2 are LGHDT and YNNKEL (reference sequence). The CDR3 contains 14 residues. Losses at the gene ends were 0 bases for V and 8 bases for J; bases not matched to a gene: 5. The CDR3 DNA sequence: TGTGCCAGCAGCCAAGATACCAGGGGGCGAGGCTACACCTTC. Translation: CASSQDTRGRGYTF. The variable domain in full, completed from reference TRBV3-1 and TRBJ1-2, reads DTAVSQTPKYLVTQMGNDKSIKCEQNLGHDTMYWYKQDSKKFLKIMFSYNNKELIINETVPNRFSPKSPDKAHLNLHINSLELGDSAVYFCASSQDTRGRGYTFGSGTRLTVV.

The chain recombines TRBV20-1 with TRBJ2-3; 7 nucleotides match TRBD1. The germline V gene encodes CDR1 DFQATT and CDR2 SNEGSKA (reference sequence). CDR3 length: 13 amino acids. The CDR3 loop reads CTAGRDRGDTQYF. In DNA form, the CDR3 reads TGCACCGCAGGTCGGGACAGAGGAGATACGCAGTATTTT.

At least ten counts were recorded for this clonotype. The chain carries TRBV27 and TRBJ1-1; 12 bases are shared with TRBD1. Germline trimming cut 8 bases from V and 4 bases from J; bases unmatched to any gene: 5. Germline assignment: CDR1 MNHEY and CDR2 SMNVEV (reference sequence). CDR3 length equals 14 residues. The CDR3 DNA is TGTGCCAGCGGGGGACAGGGGGCGACCACTGAAGCTTTCTTT. As protein: CASGGQGATTEAFF.

This clonotype was counted many times. The chain combines TRBV20-1 with TRBJ2-5; 11 positions agree with TRBD2. The germline V gene has CDR1 DFQATT and CDR2 SNEGSKA (reference sequence). V dropped 6 bases and J dropped 2; count of bases not matched to a gene: 5. This CDR3 has 14 residues. CDR3 region: CSAPLAGEQETQYF. CDR3 bases: TGCAGTGCACCACTAGCGGGAGAGCAAGAGACCCAGTACTTC.

The chain uses TRBV9 and TRBJ2-1, with TRBD2 as a possible D gene (5 bases). Germline values: CDR1 SGDLS, CDR2 YYNGEE. This CDR3 region has 15 residues. The ends were cut back, 0 bases at V and 4 bases at J, with 11 bases in the middle. CDR3 sequence reads: CASSVGGWLYNEQFF. CDR3 in DNA: TGTGCCAGCAGCGTAGGCGGGTGGCTGTACAATGAGCAGTTCTTC.

This clonotype was counted between two and nine times. The J gene is TRBJ2-7, the V gene TRBV20-1; 9 bases agree with TRBD1. The CDR3 length is 13 residues. The germline gives CDR1 DFQATT, CDR2 SNEGSKA (reference sequence). J was trimmed by 2 bases and V by 5 bases; bases with no gene match: 4. The CDR3 nucleotides are TGCAGTGCTTACGACAGGGGGACCTACGAGCAGTACTTC. Translated: CSAYDRGTYEQYF.

This sequence joins TRBV18 and TRBJ2-2; D may be TRBD2 (5 bases). The CDR3 is made up of 16 amino acids. Germline V gene sequence: CDR1 KGHSH, CDR2 LQKENI. The V gene lost 0 bases and the J gene lost 2 bases, with 10 bases spanning the gap. The CDR3 region has the DNA TGTGCCAGCTCACCACCGATAGCGCCTAACACCGGGGAGCTGTTTTTT. As protein: CASSPPIAPNTGELFF.

This sequence joins TRBV7-2 and TRBJ2-3; D is unclear. This CDR3 is built from 13 residues. V was trimmed by 3 bases and J by 4 bases, leaving 8 bases between them. Germline V lookup: CDR1 SGHTA, CDR2 FQGNSA. The CDR3 DNA reads as TGTGCCAGCAGCTTCGGACCCGCAGATACGCAGTATTTT. Translated: CASSFGPADTQYF.

This clonotype was observed a handful of times. The rearrangement links TRBV20-1 to TRBJ2-1; 8 bases fit TRBD2. J was trimmed by 0 bases and V by 6 bases; bases with no gene match: 10. The length of the CDR3 is 16 residues. The germline V gene encodes CDR1 DFQATT and CDR2 SNEGSKA (reference sequence). CDR3 loop: CSARPEREFSYNEQFF. The CDR3 nucleotides are TGCAGTGCCAGGCCTGAGCGGGAGTTCTCCTACAATGAGCAGTTCTTC.

The rearrangement links TRBV7-8 to TRBJ2-2, with TRBD2 matching 13 bases. Germline trimming cut 6 bases from V and 6 bases from J; bases unmatched to any gene: 7. Germline-derived CDR1 and CDR2 are SGHVS and FQNEAQ. The CDR3 runs to 16 residues. This chain's CDR3 is CASSPTSGREPGELFF. The DNA for the CDR3 is TGTGCCAGCAGTCCCACTAGCGGGAGGGAACCCGGGGAGCTGTTTTTT.

This clonotype has only a few counts. The V gene is TRBV20-1, the J gene TRBJ1-4; D gene uncertain. Germline CDR1 is DFQATT and CDR2 is SNEGSKA (reference sequence). Trimming removed 2 bases from V and 6 bases from J, with 7 bases in between. The CDR3 is made up of 12 amino acids. The CDR3 DNA reads as TGCAGTGCTAGAATAGACGATGAAAAACTGTTTTTT. It codes for CSARIDDEKLFF.